The sequence of this T cell receptor beta chain was determined in a study of technical replicates of blood from four donors. Data came from immunoSEQ multiplex PCR; TCRdb stores just in-frame clones and leaves some out. Among approximately 76,000 clones listed, 95% to 98% were seen once. CDR1 SEHNR and CDR2 FQNEAQ come from the germline V gene (reference sequence). V lost 2 bases and J 5 bases, leaving 15 bases between the germline ends. The CDR3 length is 15 residues. Sequencing input: T cells isolated from PBMCs. This chain joins TRBV7-9 and TRBJ1-1; TRBD1 might be the D (5 bases). The clonotype comes from a human donor in good health. The CDR3 sequence: CASSLSWGVETEAFF. The DNA of the CDR3 is TGTGCCAGCAGCTTATCGTGGGGGGTAGAAACTGAAGCTTTCTTT.